A single sample gave rise to the 21 T cell receptor beta chains below, sequenced in a study of blood T cell repertoires in COVID-19. The assay was immunoSEQ multiplex PCR, and TCRdb's table has in-frame clones only and misses some. The sample has approximately 440,000 clones, 75% to 90% seen once. The sample consisted of PBMCs or T cells enriched from blood (not recorded which). Receptors originate from a woman aged 18-29 years who had recovered from COVID-19.

The V gene is TRBV19, the J gene TRBJ1-3; no clear D gene. Germline V CDR1 and CDR2: LNHDA, SQIVND (reference sequence). V lost 3 bases and J 2 bases, leaving 8 bases between the germline ends. There are 14 residues in the CDR3. CDR3 coding DNA: TGTGCCAGTAGTATGCGGGTACCTGGAAACACCATATATTTT. Its protein product is CASSMRVPGNTIYF.

The chain combines TRBV28 with TRBJ1-4, with a weak D call TRBD1 (5 bases). V lost 1 base and J lost 8, with 11 bases in between. The CDR3 extends over 14 amino acids. Germline values: CDR1 MDHEN, CDR2 SYDVKM. CDR3 sequence reads: CASSLLGPSEKLFF. In DNA, the CDR3 is TGTGCCAGCAGTTTATTGGGGCCCTCCGAAAAACTGTTTTTT.

This clone was seen a handful of times. The rearrangement links TRBV30 to TRBJ2-7; maybe TRBD1 (6 bases). V lost 4 bases to trimming and J lost 5 bases, with 18 bases between them. CDR1 and CDR2 (germline): GTSNPN, SVGIG (reference sequence). This CDR3 is 14 amino acids long. Here the CDR3 reads CAWMHGGRPHEQYF. The CDR3 nucleotides are TGTGCCTGGATGCATGGGGGCAGGCCCCACGAGCAGTACTTC.

The V and J genes are TRBV5-8 and TRBJ1-5; D is possibly TRBD1 (6 bases). This CDR3 has 17 amino acids. CDR1 and CDR2 from the germline V gene are SGHTS and YDEGEE. Between the trimmed V and J ends, which lost 6 bases and 0 bases, there was a span of 19 bases. The CDR3 nucleotides read TGTGCCAGCAAGGTTCGCTTAGGGGGGGATAGCAATCAGCCCCAGCATTTT. Protein sequence: CASKVRLGGDSNQPQHF. The entire variable domain, with the rest obtained from reference TRBV5-8 and TRBJ1-5, is as follows: EAGVTQSPTHLIKTRGQQATLRCSPISGHTSVYWYQQALGLGLQFLLWYDEGEERNRGNFPPRFSGRQFPNYSSELNVNALELEDSALYLCASKVRLGGDSNQPQHFGDGTRLSIL.

The chain is built from TRBV6-5 and TRBJ1-2, with 7 bases matching TRBD1. The V segment lost 3 bases and the J segment 7 bases; nucleotides outside the gene matches: 11. Germline assignment: CDR1 MNHEY and CDR2 SVGAGI. CDR3 size: 15 residues. The CDR3 coding sequence is TGTGCCAGCAGTTATTACCAGGGACAGCAACGTGGCTACACCTTC. This sequence encodes CASSYYQGQQRGYTF.

The chain is built from TRBV6-5 and TRBJ2-5, with TRBD2 matching 12 bases. V trimming: 4 bases; J trimming: 5 bases; junction bases outside the gene matches: 5. The CDR3 has 15 residues. Germline V gives CDR1 MNHEY, CDR2 SVGAGI. The CDR3, as DNA: TGTGCCAGCAGTTTTACTAGCGGGGGGCGGGAGACCCAGTACTTC. Translating it yields CASSFTSGGRETQYF.

The chain uses TRBV27 and TRBJ2-7, with unresolved D. Germline values: CDR1 MNHEY, CDR2 SMNVEV (reference sequence). V gave up 6 bases and J gave up 4 bases, with 13 bases separating them. The CDR3 is 13 amino acids. DNA of the CDR3: TGTGCCAGCAGCCACCAGGTCTTTTACGAGCAGTACTTC. Translated: CASSHQVFYEQYF.

This clone was seen only once. This rearrangement joins TRBV28 to TRBJ2-7, with D tentatively TRBD2 (5 bases). With 3 bases removed from V and 0 bases from J, the gap between germline ends came to 18 bases. CDR3 length: 17 residues. Germline V gene lookup returns CDR1 MDHEN and CDR2 SYDVKM. The DNA for the CDR3 is TGTGCCAGCAGTTTTCTCCCGGGAAGGGCCAGCTCCTACGAGCAGTACTTC. Protein sequence: CASSFLPGRASSYEQYF.

The CDR3 loop reads CASSEYKGKGYEQYF. The DNA of the CDR3 is TGTGCCAGCAGCGAATATAAGGGGAAGGGCTACGAGCAGTACTTC. The genes are TRBV5-8 and TRBJ2-7; D is possibly TRBD1 (5 bases). The V and J ends lost 4 bases and 3 bases respectively, with 17 bases between them. There are 15 residues in the CDR3. CDR1 and CDR2 from the germline V gene are SGHTS and YDEGEE.

This clone was seen just once. The chain employs TRBV7-3 and TRBJ1-1; 7 bases agree with TRBD1. The CDR3 length is 14 residues. V shed 4 bases and J 2 bases; nucleotides not matched to a gene: 4. Germline V gene data show CDR1 as SGHTA and CDR2 as FQGTGA. CDR3 DNA: TGTGCCAGCAGCTCAGGGGGAGGTAACACTGAAGCTTTCTTT. It is translated as CASSSGGGNTEAFF.

This rearrangement joins TRBV28 to TRBJ1-5; TRBD1 agrees at 7 bases. V was clipped by 2 bases and J by 6 bases; unmatched bases: 4. Germline V gene data show CDR1 as MDHEN and CDR2 as SYDVKM. CDR3 size: 14 residues. The CDR3: CASSLKGGGQPQHF. Written as DNA, the CDR3 is TGTGCCAGCAGTTTAAAAGGGGGCGGTCAGCCCCAGCATTTT.

CDR3: CASSPPYSGRGDTQYF. The CDR3 DNA is TGTGCCAGCTCACCACCATACAGCGGGAGAGGGGATACGCAGTATTTT. This chain uses TRBV18 with TRBJ2-3, with 8 bases lining up with TRBD2. The CDR3 extends over 16 amino acids. Germline CDR1 KGHSH, CDR2 LQKENI. Trimming took 0 bases from V and 6 from J; bases not matched to a gene: 8.

The J gene is TRBJ1-2, the V gene TRBV11-2; D is ambiguous. Trimming pared 0 bases from V and 6 bases from J, leaving 20 bases between. Germline lookup yields CDR1 SGHAT and CDR2 FQNNGV. The CDR3 totals 17 residues. The DNA of the CDR3 is TGTGCCAGCAGCTTAGATTCTGAGGTCCTGAATGAGGATGGCTACACCTTC. Protein: CASSLDSEVLNEDGYTF.

V usage is TRBV6-5 and J usage is TRBJ2-5, with D perhaps matching TRBD2 (7 bases). V was cut by 6 bases and J by 4 bases, with 15 bases left in between. The CDR3 runs to 14 residues. Germline CDR1 reads MNHEY; CDR2 reads SVGAGI. DNA of the CDR3: TGTGCCAGCAGACAAGGGGGGGCTGGAGAGACCCAGTACTTC. Amino acids: CASRQGGAGETQYF.

This sequence joins TRBV28 and TRBJ1-5, with D tentatively TRBD1 (6 bases). The CDR3 has 14 amino acids. The germline CDR1 and CDR2 sequences are MDHEN and SYDVKM. Trimming shortened V by 6 bases and J by 3 bases, and 12 bases separated the two germline ends. The CDR3 coding sequence is TGTGCCAGCAGCCACGGGGGGCACAATCAGCCCCAGCATTTT. Protein product: CASSHGGHNQPQHF. The complete variable domain, with remaining parts taken from reference TRBV28 and TRBJ1-5, reads DVKVTQSSRYLVKRTGEKVFLECVQDMDHENMFWYRQDPGLGLRLIYFSYDVKMKEKGDIPEGYSVSREKKERFSLILESASTNQTSMYLCASSHGGHNQPQHFGDGTRLSIL.

This clone occurred a few times. The V and J genes are TRBV14 and TRBJ1-1; no clear D gene. This CDR3 contains 17 residues. Trimming left V 3 bases short and J 2 bases short, with 19 bases between. The germline V gene encodes CDR1 SGHDN and CDR2 FVKESK. The CDR3 sequence is CASSQGRTGPENTEAFF. The CDR3 DNA sequence: TGTGCCAGCAGCCAGGGGAGGACGGGTCCGGAAAACACTGAAGCTTTCTTT.

Of note for this clone: The sample holds other DNA sequences that translate to the same CDR3. The chain links TRBV18 to TRBJ1-1; perhaps TRBD1 as D (5 bases). Trimming took off 3 bases at V and 2 bases at J, with 10 bases between the two ends. The CDR3 is 14 residues long. Germline CDR1 reads KGHSH; CDR2 reads LQKENI. CDR3 nucleotides: TGTGCCAGCTCACCGCGGGGACTCAACACTGAAGCTTTCTTT. It specifies CASSPRGLNTEAFF.

The rearrangement uses TRBV3-1 (or the pseudogene TRBV3-2) and TRBJ1-3; D uncertain. Trimming removed 7 bases from V and 4 bases from J, with 8 bases in between. This CDR3 region has 12 residues. Germline V gene sequence: CDR1 LGHDT, CDR2 YNNKEL (reference sequence). The DNA for the CDR3 is TGTGCCAGCACCATCCGGGGAAACACCATATATTTT. Protein sequence: CASTIRGNTIYF.

The genes are TRBV5-6 and TRBJ1-5; D gene ambiguous. Germline lookup yields CDR1 SGHDT and CDR2 YYEEEE. The CDR3 runs to 14 residues. V shed 0 bases and J shed 7 bases, with 11 bases lying between them. The CDR3 loop is CASSLGGREQPQHF. In DNA, the CDR3 is TGTGCCAGCAGCTTGGGAGGGCGAGAGCAGCCCCAGCATTTT.

The CDR3 DNA is TGTGCCAGCAGTGTCGACAGTCCGAACACCGGGGAGCTGTTTTTT. Translation: CASSVDSPNTGELFF. This chain joins TRBV2 and TRBJ2-2, with D maybe TRBD1 (5 bases). Deletions cut 4 bases from V and 0 bases from J, with 9 bases between. This CDR3 is built from 15 residues. In germline, CDR1 is SNHLY, CDR2 FYNNEI.

The chain is built from TRBV6-5 and TRBJ1-1; 10 positions agree with TRBD1. From germline, CDR1 is MNHEY and CDR2 SVGAGI. The CDR3 runs to 16 residues. J gave up 4 bases and V 4 bases, and 9 bases lay outside the gene matches. CDR3 protein: CASSFLTGGGFTEAFF. The CDR3 DNA reads TGTGCCAGCAGTTTCTTGACAGGGGGCGGATTCACTGAAGCTTTCTTT.